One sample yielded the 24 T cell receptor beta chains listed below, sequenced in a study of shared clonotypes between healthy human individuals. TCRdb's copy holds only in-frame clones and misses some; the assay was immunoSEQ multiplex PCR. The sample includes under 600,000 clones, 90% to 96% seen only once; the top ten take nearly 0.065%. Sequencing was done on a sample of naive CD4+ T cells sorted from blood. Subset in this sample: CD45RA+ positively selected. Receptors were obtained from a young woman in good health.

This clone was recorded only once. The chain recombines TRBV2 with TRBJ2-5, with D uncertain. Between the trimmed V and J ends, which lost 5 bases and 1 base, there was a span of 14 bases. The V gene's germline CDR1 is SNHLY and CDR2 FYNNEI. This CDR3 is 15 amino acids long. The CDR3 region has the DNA TGTGCCAGCAGTCGGAGCCCTCCTGGCCAAGAGACCCAGTACTTC. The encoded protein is CASSRSPPGQETQYF. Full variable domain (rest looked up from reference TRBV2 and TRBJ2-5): EPEVTQTPSHQVTQMGQEVILRCVPISNHLYFYWYRQILGQKVEFLVSFYNNEISEKSEIFDDQFSVERPDGSNFTLKIRSTKLEDSAMYFCASSRSPPGQETQYFGPGTRLLVL.

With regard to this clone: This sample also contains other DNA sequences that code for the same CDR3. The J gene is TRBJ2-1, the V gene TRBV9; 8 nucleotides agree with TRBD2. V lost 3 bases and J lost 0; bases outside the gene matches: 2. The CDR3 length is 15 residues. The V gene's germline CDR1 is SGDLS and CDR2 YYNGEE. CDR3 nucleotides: TGTGCCAGCAGCGGCAGCGGGAGCTCCTACAATGAGCAGTTCTTC. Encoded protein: CASSGSGSSYNEQFF.

In DNA, the CDR3 is TGTGCCAGCAGCAGGACAGGGGGGAACACTGAAGCTTTCTTT. Amino acid sequence: CASSRTGGNTEAFF. The chain carries TRBV5-5 and TRBJ1-1; 10 positions agree with TRBD1. The CDR3 runs 14 residues. With 4 bases clipped from V and 1 base from J, the junction kept 1 base outside the gene matches. Germline values: CDR1 SGHKS, CDR2 YYEKEE (reference sequence). Supplemented by reference TRBV5-5 and TRBJ1-1, the full variable domain reads DAGVTQSPTHLIKTRGQQVTLRCSPISGHKSVSWYQQVLGQGPQFIFQYYEKEERGRGNFPDRFSARQFPNYSSELNVNALLLGDSALYLCASSRTGGNTEAFFGQGTRLTVV.

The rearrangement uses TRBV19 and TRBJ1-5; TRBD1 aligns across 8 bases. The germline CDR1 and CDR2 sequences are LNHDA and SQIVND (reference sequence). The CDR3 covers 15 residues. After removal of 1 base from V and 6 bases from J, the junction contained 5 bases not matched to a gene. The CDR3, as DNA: TGTGCCAGTAGTATAGGGCAGGGGGCCGGTCAGCCCCAGCATTTT. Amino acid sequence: CASSIGQGAGQPQHF.

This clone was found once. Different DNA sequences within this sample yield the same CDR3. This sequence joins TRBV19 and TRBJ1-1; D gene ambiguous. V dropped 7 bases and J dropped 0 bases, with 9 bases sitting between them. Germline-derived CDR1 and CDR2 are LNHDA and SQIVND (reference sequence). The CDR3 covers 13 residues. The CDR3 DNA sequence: TGTGCCAGTACCCTTCGGGTGAACACTGAAGCTTTCTTT. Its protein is CASTLRVNTEAFF.

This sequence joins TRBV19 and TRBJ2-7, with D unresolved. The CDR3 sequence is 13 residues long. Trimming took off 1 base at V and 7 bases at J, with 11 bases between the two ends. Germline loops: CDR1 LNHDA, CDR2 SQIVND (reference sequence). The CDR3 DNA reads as TGTGCCAGTAGTATAGCCGGGCGCCAGGAGCAGTACTTC. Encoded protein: CASSIAGRQEQYF. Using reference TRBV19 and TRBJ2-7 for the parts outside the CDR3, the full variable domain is DGGITQSPKYLFRKEGQNVTLSCEQNLNHDAMYWYRQDPGQGLRLIYYSQIVNDFQKGDIAEGYSVSREKKESFPLTVTSAQKNPTAFYLCASSIAGRQEQYFGPGTRLTVT.

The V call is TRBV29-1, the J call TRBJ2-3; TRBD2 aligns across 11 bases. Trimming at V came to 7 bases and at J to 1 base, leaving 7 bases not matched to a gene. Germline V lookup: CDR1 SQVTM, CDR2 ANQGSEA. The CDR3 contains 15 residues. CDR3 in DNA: TGCAGCGACGTGACTAGCGGGAAGGGCACAGATACGCAGTATTTT. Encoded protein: CSDVTSGKGTDTQYF.

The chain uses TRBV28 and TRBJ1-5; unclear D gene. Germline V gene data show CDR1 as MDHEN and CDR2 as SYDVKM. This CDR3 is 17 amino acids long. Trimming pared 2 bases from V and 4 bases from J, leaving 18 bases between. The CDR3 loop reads CASSLVSGGVGNQPQHF. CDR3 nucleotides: TGTGCCAGCAGTTTAGTGTCCGGTGGAGTTGGAAATCAGCCCCAGCATTTT.

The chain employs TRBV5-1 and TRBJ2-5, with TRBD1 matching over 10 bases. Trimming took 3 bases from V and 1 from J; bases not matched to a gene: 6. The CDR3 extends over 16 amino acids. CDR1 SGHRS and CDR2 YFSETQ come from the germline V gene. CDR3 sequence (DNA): TGCGCCAGCAGCTCGCGGACAGGGGGAGTCCAAGAGACCCAGTACTTC. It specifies CASSSRTGGVQETQYF.

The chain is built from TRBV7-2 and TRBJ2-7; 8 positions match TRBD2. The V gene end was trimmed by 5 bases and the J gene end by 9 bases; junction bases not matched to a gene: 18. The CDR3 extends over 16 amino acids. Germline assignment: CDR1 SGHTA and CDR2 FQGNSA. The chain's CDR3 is CASSQDGRAGGVVQYF. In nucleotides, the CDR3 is TGTGCCAGCAGCCAAGATGGTAGGGCGGGAGGCGTTGTGCAGTACTTC.

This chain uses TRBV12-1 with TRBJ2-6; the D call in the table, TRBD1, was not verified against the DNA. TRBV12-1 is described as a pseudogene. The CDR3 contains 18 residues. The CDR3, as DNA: TGTGCCAGCAGCCACGAGGATGTAGGACAAAGTCGGGCCAACGTCCTGACTTTC. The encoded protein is CASSHEDVGQSRANVLTF.

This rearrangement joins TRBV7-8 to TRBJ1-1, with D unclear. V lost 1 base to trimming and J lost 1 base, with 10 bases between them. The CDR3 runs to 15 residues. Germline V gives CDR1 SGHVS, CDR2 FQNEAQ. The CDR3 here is CASSLGRVANTEAFF. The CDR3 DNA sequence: TGTGCCAGCAGCTTAGGAAGAGTGGCGAACACTGAAGCTTTCTTT.

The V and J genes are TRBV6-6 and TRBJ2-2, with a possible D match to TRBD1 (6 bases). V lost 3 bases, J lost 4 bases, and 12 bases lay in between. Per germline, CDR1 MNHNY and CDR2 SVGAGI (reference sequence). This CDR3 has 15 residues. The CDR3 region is CASSYTGLITGELFF. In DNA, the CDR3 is TGTGCCAGCAGTTATACAGGGTTAATCACCGGGGAGCTGTTTTTT.

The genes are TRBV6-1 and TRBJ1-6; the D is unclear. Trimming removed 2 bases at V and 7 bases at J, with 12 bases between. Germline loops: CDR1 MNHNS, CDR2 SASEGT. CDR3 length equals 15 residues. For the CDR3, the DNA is TGTGCCAGCAGTGAAACGCGCAGTAACAATTCACCCCTCCACTTT. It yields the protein CASSETRSNNSPLHF.

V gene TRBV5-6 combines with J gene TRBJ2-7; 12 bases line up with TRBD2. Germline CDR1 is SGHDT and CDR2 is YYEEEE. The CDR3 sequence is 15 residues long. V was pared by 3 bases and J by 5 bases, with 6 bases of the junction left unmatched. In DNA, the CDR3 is TGTGCCAGCAGCTCCGGACTAGCGGGGATCGACGAGCAGTACTTC. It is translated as CASSSGLAGIDEQYF.

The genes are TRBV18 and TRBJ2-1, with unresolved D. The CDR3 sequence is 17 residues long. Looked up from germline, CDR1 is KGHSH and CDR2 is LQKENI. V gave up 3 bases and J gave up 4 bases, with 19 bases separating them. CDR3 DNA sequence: TGTGCCAGCTCACCGGGTTCTAGGGTCTTGGGGTACAATGAGCAGTTCTTC. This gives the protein CASSPGSRVLGYNEQFF.

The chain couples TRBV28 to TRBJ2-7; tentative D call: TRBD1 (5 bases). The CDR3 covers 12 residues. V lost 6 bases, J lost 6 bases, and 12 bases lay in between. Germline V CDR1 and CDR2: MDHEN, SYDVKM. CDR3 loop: CASSQRQSEQYF. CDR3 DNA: TGTGCCAGCAGCCAGAGACAGTCCGAGCAGTACTTC.

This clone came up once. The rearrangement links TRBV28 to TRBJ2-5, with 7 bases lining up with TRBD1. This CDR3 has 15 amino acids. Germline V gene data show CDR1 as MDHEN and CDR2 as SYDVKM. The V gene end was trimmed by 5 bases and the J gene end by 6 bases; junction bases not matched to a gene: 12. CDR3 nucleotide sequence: TGTGCCAGCAGTCCGCCTCGAGGGGGCAGGAAGACCCAGTACTTC. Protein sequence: CASSPPRGGRKTQYF.

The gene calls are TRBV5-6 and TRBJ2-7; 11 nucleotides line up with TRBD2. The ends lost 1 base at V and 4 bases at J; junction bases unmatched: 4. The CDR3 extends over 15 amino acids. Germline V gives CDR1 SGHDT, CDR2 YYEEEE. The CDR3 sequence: CASSLWGTSGYEQYF. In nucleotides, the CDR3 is TGTGCCAGCAGCTTGTGGGGGACTAGCGGTTACGAGCAGTACTTC.

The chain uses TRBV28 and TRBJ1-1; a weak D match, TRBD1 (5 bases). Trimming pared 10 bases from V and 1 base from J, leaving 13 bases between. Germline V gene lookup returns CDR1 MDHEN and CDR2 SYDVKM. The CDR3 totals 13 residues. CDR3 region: CAIEDMWNTEAFF. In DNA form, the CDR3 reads TGTGCCATCGAGGACATGTGGAACACTGAAGCTTTCTTT.

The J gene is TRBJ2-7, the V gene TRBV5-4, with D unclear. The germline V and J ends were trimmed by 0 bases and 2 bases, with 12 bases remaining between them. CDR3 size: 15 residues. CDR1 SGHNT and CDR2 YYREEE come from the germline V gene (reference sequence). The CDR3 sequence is CASSLATGSAYEQYF. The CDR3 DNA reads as TGTGCCAGCAGCTTGGCTACGGGCTCTGCCTACGAGCAGTACTTC.

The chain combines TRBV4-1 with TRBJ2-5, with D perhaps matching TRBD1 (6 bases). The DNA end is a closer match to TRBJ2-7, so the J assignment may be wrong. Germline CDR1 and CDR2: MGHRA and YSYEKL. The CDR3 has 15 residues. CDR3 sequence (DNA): TGCGCCAGCAGCCAAACCGGGACACGCAACGACGAGCAGTACTTC. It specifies CASSQTGTRNDEQYF.

The CDR3 here is CASSLWDSMGPSYEQYF. The CDR3 coding sequence is TGTGCCAGCAGTTTATGGGACAGTATGGGGCCCTCCTACGAGCAGTACTTC. V is TRBV28 and J is TRBJ2-7, with a tentative D call TRBD1 (6 bases). The CDR3 extends over 17 amino acids. The V end lost 0 bases, the J end lost 0 bases, and 15 bases lay between the germline ends. Germline lookup yields CDR1 MDHEN and CDR2 SYDVKM.

The CDR3 nucleotides are TGTGCCAGCAGTTTAAGGGCCCCGACAGATGTAGGGGAGACCCAGTACTTC. It yields the protein CASSLRAPTDVGETQYF. The chain carries TRBV28 and TRBJ2-5; possible D gene TRBD1, 5 bases. The V gene's germline CDR1 is MDHEN and CDR2 SYDVKM. V was clipped by 2 bases and J by 5 bases, with 21 bases between them. CDR3 length: 17 residues.